The following is a T cell receptor beta chain sequence with its context. Its antigen remains unknown. Expressed TCRB transcripts were sequenced after all isolated RNA was converted to cDNA. The average output of naive, central memory and regulatory T cell samples was several million reads. Measured with immunoSEQ multiplex PCR; TCRdb has only the in-frame clones, and not every one. This table holds 200,000 to 250,000 clones, around 68% found once. The sample originates from a study of beta chain features in type 1 diabetes. Study-wide points: The VDJ junctions of type 1 diabetes patients carried fewer insertions and more deletions. Any role of HLA type in TCRB rearrangement remained unresolved here.

Per the germline V gene, CDR1 is SGDLS and CDR2 is YYNGEE. V dropped 0 bases and J dropped 7 bases, with 11 bases sitting between them. CDR3 length: 15 amino acids. The receptor was derived from a man aged 30 to 39 in good health. This chain joins TRBV9 and TRBJ1-6, with D perhaps TRBD1 (5 bases). Material for sequencing was naive CD4+ T cells from blood. As DNA, the CDR3 is TGTGCCAGCAGCGTAGTCCCAGGGCGAAATTCACCCCTCCACTTT. Protein: CASSVVPGRNSPLHF.